The entry that follows covers one T cell receptor beta chain sequence. An end of the junction differs from the germline gene, which may be a read error. The record originates from a study of blood T cell repertoires in COVID-19. Study-wide context: COVID-19 samples collected from the United States, Italy and Spain covered acute and convalescent phases. PBMCs, B-cell-depleted T cells, or T cells were the source of the cDNA or gDNA that made up the material.

Original analysis: Amplification of reference gene primers was used by the study to estimate nucleated cell counts. The repertoire was sequenced with immunoSEQ multiplex PCR; TCRdb's copy has only in-frame clones and lacks some. V and J calls and clone size follow that table, whereas D and trimming were derived from the DNA. The sample lists more than 75,000 clones; 70% to 90% were seen once. CDR3 length: 11 amino acids. Germline CDR1 DFQATT, CDR2 SNEGSKA (reference sequence). The J gene is TRBJ2-7, the V gene TRBV20-1; TRBD1 agrees at 8 bases. Sequencing used peripheral blood. The clonotype was recovered from a woman older than 75 with acute or convalescent COVID-19. The CDR3 sequence: CSASREDRDSF. The CDR3 DNA reads TGCAGTGCTAGTCGAGAGGACAGGGACTCCTTC.